Sequencing of this TCR beta chain was carried out in a study of patients and donors after allogeneic stem cell transplantation. MiXCR, applied by TCRdb to the RT-PCR reads, yields one record per CDR3 protein. The sample consists of approximately 33,000 distinct CDR3 sequences, nearly 7% of them appearing once. In this sample, this clonotype turned up a few times. The germline CDR1 and CDR2 sequences are MNHEY and SVGAGI. The CDR3 is 15 amino acids. The junction had 10 bases not matched to a gene; V was cut back by 5 bases and J by 6 bases. The chain recombines TRBV6-5 with TRBJ2-3; 8 positions agree with TRBD2. Sequencing input: blood, either unsorted or a sorted T cell fraction (not recorded which). This TCR was sampled from a human donor who was either an allogeneic HSCT recipient or a stem cell or donor lymphocyte infusion donor (not recorded which). It is not recorded whose cells these are; they may come from a transplant donor. In DNA form, the CDR3 reads TGTGCCAGCAGTCCGGGACTAGTGGGAGGGGATACGCAGTATTTT. Protein: CASSPGLVGGDTQYF.